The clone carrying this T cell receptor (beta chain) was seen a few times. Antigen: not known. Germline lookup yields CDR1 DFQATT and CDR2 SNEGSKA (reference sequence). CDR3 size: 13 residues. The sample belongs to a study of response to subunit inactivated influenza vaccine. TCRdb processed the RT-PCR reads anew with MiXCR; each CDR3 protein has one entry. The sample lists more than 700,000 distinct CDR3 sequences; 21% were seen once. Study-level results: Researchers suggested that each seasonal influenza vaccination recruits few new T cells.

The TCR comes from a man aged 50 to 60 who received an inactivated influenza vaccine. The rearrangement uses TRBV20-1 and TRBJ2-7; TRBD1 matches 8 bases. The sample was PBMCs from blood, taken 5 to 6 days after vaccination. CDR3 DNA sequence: TGCAAGCCAGGGGGCCCCTTTTCCTACGAGCAGTACTTC. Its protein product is CKPGGPFSYEQYF.